This paragraph covers one T cell receptor beta chain sequence. The germline V gene encodes CDR1 MDHEN and CDR2 SYDVKM. The junction had 14 bases not matched to a gene; V was cut back by 6 bases and J by 6 bases. The CDR3 covers 15 residues. The entry originates in a study of blood T cell repertoires in COVID-19. About the research overall: Collection of acute and convalescent COVID-19 samples took place in the United States, Italy and Spain.

Authors' processing steps: Reference gene primer amplification gave nucleated cell count estimates. Only in-frame clones appear in the TCRdb table, and some are missing; sequencing was by immunoSEQ multiplex PCR. The D gene and trimming were derived from the DNA, and the V and J assignments and clone size from that table. Of some 130,000 clones in the sample, 70% to 85% were seen once. The receptor's source is a man in his 60s who had recovered from COVID-19. What was sequenced was peripheral blood. J is TRBJ2-7 and V is TRBV28; 7 bases fit TRBD1. CDR3 loop: CASSETRGNLLEQYF. The CDR3 DNA sequence: TGTGCCAGCAGCGAGACCAGGGGGAACCTACTCGAGCAGTACTTC.